This TCR beta chain appears in the sequencing data of a study of long-term antiretroviral therapy in people with HIV. General observations from the study: Every time point showed a repertoire led by clones expanded before ART. In the period from about 2004 to 2017, blood was collected, possibly under older ART regimens.

Ahead of DNA extraction, samples held about 0.95-11 million cryopreserved PBMC each. CDR3 length: 16 residues. The V gene lost 1 base and the J gene lost 5 bases, with 17 bases spanning the gap. From germline, CDR1 is SNHLY and CDR2 FYNNEI. Assay version v3.0 of immunoSEQ was used, and it was run at survey level. Profiled with immunoSEQ multiplex PCR; TCRdb holds only in-frame clones, not every one. This table holds 32,000 or so clones, around 89% found once. As concerns this clone: What it recognizes is unknown.

This chain connects TRBV2 to TRBJ1-2; D is possibly TRBD1 (5 bases). This TCR was sampled from a man aged 45 to 65 with HIV. Sequencing used unsorted PBMCs, obtained 3.2 years before starting antiretroviral therapy. DNA for the CDR3: TGTGCCAGCAGTGAAGGCGGTGGGGGTTTAGGGTATGGCTACACCTTC. As protein: CASSEGGGGLGYGYTF.